The T cell receptor beta chain described here comes from a study of identical twins. A word on this clonotype: What it recognizes is unknown.

Germline V gene sequence: CDR1 SGHTA, CDR2 FQGNSA. The CDR3 contains 15 residues. V lost 1 base and J lost 13; bases outside the gene matches: 12. MiXCR, run by TCRdb on the 5' RACE reads, gives a single entry per CDR3 protein. The table lists roughly 1.6 million distinct CDR3 sequences, about 31% of them singletons. Overall study results and limits: Invariant MAIT and iNKT cells could partly confound zero-insertion analyses. Cord blood beta clonotypes present at high abundance carried fewer insertions; no such pattern appeared in memory repertoires.

Sequenced material: cord blood. This TCR was recovered from a newborn girl in good health. The chain recombines TRBV7-2 with TRBJ2-4; 8 bases map to TRBD2. CDR3 loop: CASSLGAGETREQYF. DNA of the CDR3: TGTGCCAGCAGCTTAGGAGCGGGAGAGACGCGGGAGCAGTACTTC.